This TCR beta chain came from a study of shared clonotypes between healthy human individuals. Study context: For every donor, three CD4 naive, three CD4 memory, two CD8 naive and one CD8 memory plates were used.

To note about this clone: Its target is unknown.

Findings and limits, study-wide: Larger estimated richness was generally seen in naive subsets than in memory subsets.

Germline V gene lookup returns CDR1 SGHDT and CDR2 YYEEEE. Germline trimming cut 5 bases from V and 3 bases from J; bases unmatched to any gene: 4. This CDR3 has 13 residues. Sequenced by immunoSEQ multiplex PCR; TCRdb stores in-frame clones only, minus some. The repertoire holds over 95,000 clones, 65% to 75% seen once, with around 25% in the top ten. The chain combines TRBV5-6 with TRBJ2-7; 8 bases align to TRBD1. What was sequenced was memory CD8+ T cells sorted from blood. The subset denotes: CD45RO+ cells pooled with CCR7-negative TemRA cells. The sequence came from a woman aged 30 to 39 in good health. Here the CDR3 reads CASRRTGFYEQYF. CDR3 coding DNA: TGTGCCAGCAGACGGACAGGGTTCTACGAGCAGTACTTC.